Shown below are 23 T cell receptor beta chains from a single sample sequenced in a study of blood T cell repertoires in COVID-19. The table came from immunoSEQ multiplex PCR; TCRdb's copy has only in-frame clones and leaves some out. The sample yields around 250,000 clones, approximately 84% seen once. Material for sequencing was PBMCs or T cells enriched from blood (not recorded which). Receptor source: a middle-aged man who had recovered from COVID-19.

The CDR3 nucleotides read TGTGCCAGCTCACCACCGACTAGCGGTGGAGATACGCAGTATTTT. Residues: CASSPPTSGGDTQYF. The chain joins TRBV18 to TRBJ2-3, with 9 positions matching TRBD2. This CDR3 has 15 residues. V lost 0 bases, J lost 5 bases, and 3 bases stayed unmatched. CDR1 KGHSH and CDR2 LQKENI come from the germline V gene.

This clone was observed a few times. The chain combines TRBV3-1 (or the pseudogene TRBV3-2) with TRBJ2-7; D is unclear. The ends were cut back, 2 bases at V and 3 bases at J, with 11 bases in the middle. The germline V gene encodes CDR1 LGHDT and CDR2 YNNKEL (reference sequence). The CDR3 extends over 14 amino acids. CDR3 protein: CASSQTQRLYEQYF. The DNA for the CDR3 is TGTGCCAGCAGCCAAACACAACGCCTCTACGAGCAGTACTTC.

This chain connects TRBV19 to TRBJ2-5; no clear D. V was shortened by 3 bases and J by 4 bases, with 9 bases between the two germline ends. Looked up from germline, CDR1 is LNHDA and CDR2 is SQIVND (reference sequence). CDR3 size: 13 residues. The chain's CDR3 is CASSMNPGETQYF. CDR3 in DNA: TGTGCCAGTAGTATGAACCCAGGAGAGACCCAGTACTTC.

This clone was observed a single time. The chain recombines TRBV2 with TRBJ1-2; possibly TRBD1 for D (6 bases). Germline V CDR1 and CDR2: SNHLY, FYNNEI. The V gene lost 4 bases and the J gene lost 8 bases, with 14 bases spanning the gap. This CDR3 has 13 amino acids. CDR3 bases: TGTGCCAGCAGTGGGGGGGGCGCGGGAGGCTACACCTTC. The encoded protein is CASSGGGAGGYTF. The full variable domain, its missing parts supplied by reference TRBV2 and TRBJ1-2, is EPEVTQTPSHQVTQMGQEVILRCVPISNHLYFYWYRQILGQKVEFLVSFYNNEISEKSEIFDDQFSVERPDGSNFTLKIRSTKLEDSAMYFCASSGGGAGGYTFGSGTRLTVV.

The chain employs TRBV9 and TRBJ2-4, with D possibly being TRBD2 (6 bases). Germline CDR1 SGDLS, CDR2 YYNGEE. This CDR3 has 14 amino acids. The V and J ends lost 5 bases and 7 bases respectively, with 16 bases between them. The CDR3 DNA follows: TGTGCCAGCAGTCGGGACCAAGGGAGGAACATTCAGTACTTC. Amino acids: CASSRDQGRNIQYF.

In this sample, this clone turned up once. The V call is TRBV18, the J call TRBJ2-7; 7 bases agree with TRBD2. With V trimmed by 6 bases and J by 3 bases, 11 bases remained unmatched. The CDR3 spans 15 residues. Germline CDR1 reads KGHSH; CDR2 reads LQKENI. The chain's CDR3 is CASSVGGSDLYEQYF. DNA for the CDR3: TGTGCCAGCTCGGTGGGAGGGAGCGATCTCTACGAGCAGTACTTC.

V is TRBV9 and J is TRBJ2-1, with 9 nucleotides matching TRBD1. Losses at the gene ends were 0 bases for V and 8 bases for J; bases not matched to a gene: 6. The germline gives CDR1 SGDLS, CDR2 YYNGEE. The CDR3 is made up of 15 amino acids. CDR3 protein: CASSVVGTGFDEQFF. The CDR3 nucleotides are TGTGCCAGCAGCGTAGTAGGGACAGGGTTCGATGAGCAGTTCTTC. Drawing the rest from reference TRBV9 and TRBJ2-1, the complete variable domain is DSGVTQTPKHLITATGQRVTLRCSPRSGDLSVYWYQQSLDQGLQFLIQYYNGEERAKGNILERFSAQQFPDLHSELNLSSLELGDSALYFCASSVVGTGFDEQFFGPGTRLTVL.

This sequence joins TRBV5-6 and TRBJ2-3; TRBD2 is a possible D gene (7 bases). Between the trimmed V and J ends, which lost 5 bases and 4 bases, there was a span of 17 bases. CDR1 and CDR2 from the germline V gene are SGHDT and YYEEEE. The CDR3 has 15 residues. CDR3 DNA: TGTGCCAGCAGTAGCGGGTGGGGGGCATCAGATACGCAGTATTTT. Protein sequence: CASSSGWGASDTQYF.

This sequence joins TRBV9 and TRBJ2-5, with TRBD2 identical over 9 bases. CDR1 and CDR2 from the germline V gene are SGDLS and YYNGEE. The CDR3 spans 15 residues. J was trimmed by 3 bases and V by 0 bases; bases with no gene match: 3. The CDR3 DNA follows: TGTGCCAGCAGCGTAGGGCTAGCGGGGAAAGAGACCCAGTACTTC. Translated: CASSVGLAGKETQYF.

V is TRBV28 and J is TRBJ2-7; TRBD2 aligns across 8 bases. There are 16 residues in the CDR3. After removal of 6 bases from V and 2 bases from J, the junction contained 12 bases not matched to a gene. CDR1 is MDHEN, CDR2 SYDVKM, per germline. The CDR3 nucleotides read TGTGCCAGCAGACAGGGCGGTTCGGGAGGGACCTACGAGCAGTACTTC. Protein product: CASRQGGSGGTYEQYF.

This chain connects TRBV4-3 to TRBJ1-2; 10 nucleotides align to TRBD1. The CDR3 covers 17 residues. The V and J ends lost 0 bases and 6 bases, in that order; junction bases with no gene match: 10. Germline V CDR1 and CDR2: LGHNA, YSLEER. Here the CDR3 DNA reads TGCGCCAGCAGCCAAGAATCACTCGGACAGGGGGGGGATGGCTACACCTTC. This sequence encodes CASSQESLGQGGDGYTF.

CDR3 DNA: TGTGCCAGCAGCCAGCGGGGGCCCGGGACCCAGTACTTC. This gives the protein CASSQRGPGTQYF. V gene TRBV3-1 (or the pseudogene TRBV3-2) combines with J gene TRBJ2-5; TRBD2 might be the D (7 bases). CDR3 size: 13 residues. CDR1 is LGHDT, CDR2 YNNKEL, per germline (reference sequence). Between the trimmed V and J ends, which lost 3 bases and 7 bases, there was a span of 12 bases.

The genes are TRBV5-4 and TRBJ1-6, with 9 nucleotides matching TRBD1. V lost 5 bases to trimming and J lost 0 bases; unmatched junction nucleotides: 6. CDR3 size: 17 residues. Looked up from germline, CDR1 is SGHNT and CDR2 is YYREEE (reference sequence). DNA for the CDR3: TGTGCCAGCAGATCCGGGACAGGGAGCTCCTATAATTCACCCCTCCACTTT. This encodes CASRSGTGSSYNSPLHF.

This clone was seen only once. The chain is built from TRBV7-8 and TRBJ1-1, with TRBD1 identical over 8 bases. This CDR3 is built from 12 residues. Trimming removed 6 bases from V and 10 bases from J; junction bases left unmatched: 7. Germline lookup yields CDR1 SGHVS and CDR2 FQNEAQ. CDR3 region: CASSPNRGTAFF. The DNA for the CDR3 is TGTGCCAGCAGTCCAAACAGGGGGACAGCTTTCTTT. Full variable domain (remainder filled in from reference TRBV7-8 and TRBJ1-1): GAGVSQSPRYKVAKRGQDVALRCDPISGHVSLFWYQQALGQGPEFLTYFQNEAQLDKSGLPSDRFFAERPEGSVSTLKIQRTQQEDSAVYLCASSPNRGTAFFGQGTRLTVV.

V usage is TRBV4-1 and J usage is TRBJ1-1; 9 bases line up with TRBD1. The CDR3 has 15 residues. The trim removed 2 bases at V and 5 bases at J, leaving 6 bases unmatched. Germline lookup yields CDR1 MGHRA and CDR2 YSYEKL. The CDR3 sequence: CASSQTGQGETEAFF. For the CDR3, the DNA is TGCGCCAGCAGCCAAACGGGACAGGGAGAGACTGAAGCTTTCTTT.

This rearrangement joins TRBV18 to TRBJ2-7, with TRBD1 as a possible D gene (6 bases). The CDR3 runs 14 residues. Trimming took 6 bases from V and 2 from J, leaving 14 bases between them. Germline loops: CDR1 KGHSH, CDR2 LQKENI. This chain's CDR3 is CASSLIGGAYEQYF. CDR3 sequence (DNA): TGTGCCAGCTCCCTAATAGGGGGAGCCTACGAGCAGTACTTC.

The chain combines TRBV10-3 with TRBJ1-1; TRBD1 might be the D (5 bases). The V and J ends lost 3 bases and 1 base respectively, with 9 bases between them. The CDR3 sequence is 14 residues long. Germline CDR1 is ENHRY and CDR2 is SYGVKD. The CDR3 is CAISDRATNTEAFF. CDR3 in DNA: TGTGCCATCAGTGACAGGGCTACGAACACTGAAGCTTTCTTT.

This clone was counted a few times. This chain joins TRBV7-2 and TRBJ1-6; the D gene is possibly TRBD1 (6 bases). The V and J ends lost 1 base and 9 bases respectively, with 10 bases between them. This CDR3 comprises 14 residues. Germline values: CDR1 SGHTA, CDR2 FQGNSA. The CDR3 protein is CASSLGTEGSPLHF. The DNA for the CDR3 is TGTGCCAGCAGCTTAGGGACAGAAGGTTCACCCCTCCACTTT.

Notes on this clone: Other DNA sequences in the same sample also yield this CDR3. V is TRBV30 and J is TRBJ1-1; perhaps TRBD1 as D (5 bases). V shed 0 bases and J shed 2 bases, with 7 bases lying between them. CDR1 and CDR2 (germline): GTSNPN, SVGIG (reference sequence). CDR3 length equals 13 residues. This CDR3 reads CAWSVQVNTEAFF. The CDR3 DNA reads as TGTGCCTGGAGTGTACAGGTCAACACTGAAGCTTTCTTT.

The chain employs TRBV5-1 and TRBJ2-5; 8 nucleotides align to TRBD2. Looked up from germline, CDR1 is SGHRS and CDR2 is YFSETQ. Trimming at V came to 7 bases and at J to 4 bases, leaving 9 bases not matched to a gene. The length of the CDR3 is 14 residues. CDR3 residues: CASGGGRAGETQYF. The CDR3 nucleotides read TGCGCCAGCGGCGGGGGGAGGGCCGGAGAGACCCAGTACTTC.

This clone showed up just a few times. The chain combines TRBV30 with TRBJ1-6; D may be TRBD1 (6 bases). The CDR3 totals 16 residues. V was trimmed by 2 bases and J by 0 bases, leaving 11 bases between them. The germline CDR1 and CDR2 sequences are GTSNPN and SVGIG (reference sequence). The CDR3 loop is CAWSTDSLSYNSPLHF. CDR3 DNA sequence: TGTGCCTGGAGTACGGACAGTCTCTCCTATAATTCACCCCTCCACTTT.

The CDR3 DNA follows: TGTGCCAGCAGCTACCGACAGGGACTCTACAATGAGCAGTTCTTC. Translation gives CASSYRQGLYNEQFF. The V call is TRBV7-2, the J call TRBJ2-1; weak D call: TRBD1 (7 bases). The CDR3 length is 15 residues. V lost 4 bases and J lost 3, with 13 bases in between. Germline V gene sequence: CDR1 SGHTA, CDR2 FQGNSA.

This clone was recorded a few times. The gene calls are TRBV7-8 and TRBJ2-7, with 8 nucleotides matching TRBD2. The CDR3 is 14 amino acids. The V gene's germline CDR1 is SGHVS and CDR2 FQNEAQ. J lost 3 bases, V lost 3 bases, and 4 bases had no gene match. The chain's CDR3 is CASSFGLAGYEQYF. The CDR3, as DNA: TGTGCCAGCAGCTTCGGGCTAGCGGGCTACGAGCAGTACTTC.